The 7 T cell receptor beta chains in this list originate from one sample, sequenced in a study of T cells in Graves' hyperthyroidism and ophthalmopathy. Regions amplified from RNA transcripts were the TCR beta CDR3 regions. The HTBI primer set drove a first-round RT-PCR of the TCR CDR3. MiXCR was run by TCRdb on the multiplex PCR reads, yielding one entry per CDR3 protein. The sample includes 600,000 or so distinct CDR3 sequences, around 42% of them seen just once. The specimen sequenced was peripheral blood or thyroid tissue (not recorded which). Receptors were obtained from a woman aged 18-29 years with Graves' hyperthyroidism.

Concerning this clonotype itself: The junction shows a germline mismatch at one end, possibly a read error. V is TRBV7-8 and J is TRBJ2-7; 9 bases line up with TRBD2. Germline V CDR1 and CDR2: SGHVS, FQNEAQ. This CDR3 region has 17 residues. CDR3 DNA sequence: TGTGCCAGCAGCCCCCACCGACTAGCGGACACCTCCGACGAGCAGTACTTC. Its translation: CASSPHRLADTSDEQYF.

The chain uses TRBV19 and TRBJ1-1, with 12 nucleotides matching TRBD1. The V segment lost 1 base and the J segment 4 bases; nucleotides outside the gene matches: 7. The CDR3 has 17 amino acids. The germline gives CDR1 LNHDA, CDR2 SQIVND (reference sequence). The CDR3 sequence is CASSIVGGQGAPTEAFF. In DNA, the CDR3 is TGTGCCAGTAGTATAGTTGGGGGACAGGGGGCACCCACTGAAGCTTTCTTT.

The chain recombines TRBV7-9 with TRBJ2-7; the D gene is possibly TRBD2 (5 bases). Germline V gene lookup returns CDR1 SEHNR and CDR2 FQNEAQ (reference sequence). V was shortened by 2 bases and J by 6 bases, with 17 bases between the two germline ends. This CDR3 is built from 15 residues. CDR3 sequence reads: CASSLSGRTYVEQYF. Written as DNA, the CDR3 is TGTGCCAGCAGCTTAAGCGGTCGGACCTACGTCGAGCAGTACTTC.

In this sample, this clonotype turned up once. The chain links TRBV10-2 to TRBJ2-7, with 12 bases fitting TRBD2. The CDR3 totals 15 residues. V gave up 8 bases and J gave up 0 bases; unmatched junction bases: 5. Germline assignment: CDR1 WSHSY and CDR2 SAAADI. CDR3 region: CASVETSGSSYEQYF. CDR3 DNA sequence: TGCGCCAGCGTTGAGACTAGCGGGAGCTCCTACGAGCAGTACTTC.

This rearrangement joins TRBV7-6 to TRBJ2-7, with D unclear. Germline lookup yields CDR1 SGHVS and CDR2 FNYEAQ. The CDR3 spans 14 residues. Trimming shortened V by 6 bases and J by 1 base, and 13 bases separated the two germline ends. CDR3 loop: CASRIKVFSYEQYF. The CDR3 region has the DNA TGTGCCAGCAGAATCAAAGTCTTTTCCTACGAGCAGTACTTC.

This clonotype has just a few counts. The V gene is TRBV20-1, the J gene TRBJ2-7; the D is unclear. Between the trimmed V and J ends, which lost 5 bases and 0 bases, there was a span of 2 bases. This CDR3 comprises 10 residues. The germline CDR1 and CDR2 sequences are DFQATT and SNEGSKA (reference sequence). Written as DNA, the CDR3 is TGCAGTGCTCTCTCCTACGAGCAGTACTTC. It specifies CSALSYEQYF.

J is TRBJ1-6 and V is TRBV7-4; TRBD1 is a possible D gene (5 bases). V gave up 2 bases and J gave up 5 bases, with 13 bases separating them. Germline V lookup: CDR1 SGHVT, CDR2 SQSDAQ. The length of the CDR3 is 16 residues. The CDR3 DNA reads TGTGCCAGCAGCTTATTGGGGCCTGGAGATAATTCACCCCTCCACTTT. It codes for CASSLLGPGDNSPLHF.